The entry below gives a single T cell receptor (beta chain) sequence along with its context. The data originate from a study of sequential checkpoint blockade in melanoma. Across the study: First-line arms were nivolumab then ipilimumab, or the reverse, randomized 1:1.

Indicated treatment: randomized to nivolumab then ipilimumab (arm A) or the reverse (arm B). From thawed PBMCs, live CD3+CD8+ cells negative for CD19 and CD56 were sorted. CDR3 size: 17 residues. Per germline, CDR1 SGDLS and CDR2 YYNGEE. Sequenced by immunoSEQ multiplex PCR; TCRdb stores in-frame clones only, minus some. The sample carries under 20,000 clones, around three quarters recorded once. The TCR was taken from a human donor with melanoma. The J gene is TRBJ2-5, the V gene TRBV9; weak D call: TRBD1 (6 bases). The end of the DNA fits TRBJ2-7 better, so the J call may be wrong. The sample consisted of CD8+ T cells sorted from blood (inferred from file names), taken from a patient given nivolumab and ipilimumab in sequence. CDR3 region: CASSYDPGHPNSYEQYF. CDR3 DNA: TGTGCCAGCAGCTACGATCCGGGACACCCAAACTCCTACGAGCAGTACTTC.